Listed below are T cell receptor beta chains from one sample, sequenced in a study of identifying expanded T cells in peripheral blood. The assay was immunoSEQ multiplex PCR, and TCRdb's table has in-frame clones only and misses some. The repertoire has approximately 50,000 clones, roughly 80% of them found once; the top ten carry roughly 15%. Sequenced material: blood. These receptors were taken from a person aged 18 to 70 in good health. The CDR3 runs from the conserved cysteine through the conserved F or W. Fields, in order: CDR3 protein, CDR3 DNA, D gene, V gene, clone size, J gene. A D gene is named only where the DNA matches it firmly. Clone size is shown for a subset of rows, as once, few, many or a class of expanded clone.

cdr3_aa: CASSVTPGLASSTDTQYF
cdr3_nt: TGTGCCAGCAGCGTAACACCGGGACTAGCATCGAGCACAGATACGCAGTATTTT
d_call: TRBD2
v_call: TRBV9
clone_size: NA
j_call: TRBJ2-3

cdr3_aa: CAWSSAGDATGELFF
cdr3_nt: TGTGCCTGGAGTTCAGCGGGGGATGCCACCGGGGAGCTGTTTTTT
d_call: TRBD2
v_call: TRBV30
clone_size: NA
j_call: TRBJ2-2

cdr3_aa: CAASDSDSNTTDTQYF
cdr3_nt: TGTGCCGCCTCCGACTCGGACTCTAACACCACAGATACGCAGTATTTT
d_call: NA
v_call: TRBV5-3
clone_size: NA
j_call: TRBJ2-3

cdr3_aa: CASSQSQGSTDTQYF
cdr3_nt: TGTGCCAGCTCGCAGTCACAGGGAAGCACAGATACGCAGTATTTT
d_call: NA
v_call: TRBV18
clone_size: NA
j_call: TRBJ2-3

cdr3_aa: CASSFLAGTDTQYF
cdr3_nt: TGTGCCAGCAGTTTCCTAGCGGGCACAGATACGCAGTATTTT
d_call: TRBD2
v_call: TRBV28
clone_size: NA
j_call: TRBJ2-3

cdr3_aa: CASTTIRLAGVTGELFF
cdr3_nt: TGTGCCAGCACCACTATTAGACTAGCGGGAGTTACCGGGGAGCTGTTTTTT
d_call: TRBD2
v_call: TRBV11-3
clone_size: once
j_call: TRBJ2-2

cdr3_aa: CASSFGTGEETQYF
cdr3_nt: TGTGCCAGCAGCTTCGGGACAGGGGAAGAGACCCAGTACTTC
d_call: TRBD1
v_call: TRBV11-2
clone_size: NA
j_call: TRBJ2-5

cdr3_aa: CASSFGAGSTDTQYF
cdr3_nt: TGTGCCAGCAGCTTCGGGGCGGGGAGCACAGATACGCAGTATTTT
d_call: NA
v_call: TRBV11-3
clone_size: NA
j_call: TRBJ2-3

cdr3_aa: CASSSYTAGGNTQYF
cdr3_nt: TGTGCCAGCAGCTCTTACACGGCGGGCGGCAATACGCAGTATTTT
d_call: NA
v_call: TRBV7-2
clone_size: once
j_call: TRBJ2-3

cdr3_aa: CASSLDVRNSPLHF
cdr3_nt: TGTGCCAGCAGCTTGGATGTCAGGAACTCACCCCTCCACTTT
d_call: NA
v_call: TRBV5-6
clone_size: NA
j_call: TRBJ1-6

cdr3_aa: CASSYGWQANTEAFF
cdr3_nt: TGTGCCAGCAGCTACGGTTGGCAGGCTAACACTGAAGCTTTCTTT
d_call: NA
v_call: TRBV7-2
clone_size: NA
j_call: TRBJ1-1

cdr3_aa: CASSLSAGGLGEAFF
cdr3_nt: TGTGCCAGCAGCTTATCAGCGGGGGGCTTGGGTGAAGCTTTCTTT
d_call: NA
v_call: TRBV7-6
clone_size: once
j_call: TRBJ1-1

cdr3_aa: CASSLAGGAADTQYF
cdr3_nt: TGTGCCAGCAGCTTAGCTGGAGGGGCAGCGGATACGCAGTATTTT
d_call: NA
v_call: TRBV7-3
clone_size: NA
j_call: TRBJ2-3

cdr3_aa: CASSRRGGWQETQYF
cdr3_nt: TGTGCCAGCAGTCGCAGGGGGGGGTGGCAAGAGACCCAGTACTTC
d_call: NA
v_call: TRBV14
clone_size: NA
j_call: TRBJ2-5

cdr3_aa: CASSPGGRETQYF
cdr3_nt: TGTGCCAGCAGCCCCGGGGGGCGGGAGACCCAGTACTTC
d_call: NA
v_call: TRBV7-9
clone_size: NA
j_call: TRBJ2-5

cdr3_aa: CASSDGYANYGYTF
cdr3_nt: TGTGCCAGCAGTGATGGGTATGCGAACTATGGCTACACCTTC
d_call: NA
v_call: TRBV25-1
clone_size: NA
j_call: TRBJ1-2

cdr3_aa: CAWSRPPNTGELFF
cdr3_nt: TGTGCCTGGAGTCGTCCACCGAACACCGGGGAGCTGTTTTTT
d_call: NA
v_call: TRBV30
clone_size: NA
j_call: TRBJ2-2

cdr3_aa: CASSQKATNEKLFF
cdr3_nt: TGCGCCAGCAGTCAAAAGGCAACTAATGAAAAACTGTTTTTT
d_call: NA
v_call: TRBV5-1
clone_size: NA
j_call: TRBJ1-4

cdr3_aa: CASSLRSGGGTDTQYF
cdr3_nt: TGTGCCAGCAGCTTAAGGAGCGGGGGGGGCACAGATACGCAGTATTTT
d_call: TRBD2
v_call: TRBV11-1
clone_size: NA
j_call: TRBJ2-3

cdr3_aa: CASSPQPGIDTQYF
cdr3_nt: TGTGCCAGCTCACCCCAACCGGGCATAGATACGCAGTATTTT
d_call: NA
v_call: TRBV18
clone_size: NA
j_call: TRBJ2-3

cdr3_aa: CAWGTEGDTQYF
cdr3_nt: TGTGCCTGGGGGACGGAGGGGGATACGCAGTATTTT
d_call: NA
v_call: TRBV30
clone_size: NA
j_call: TRBJ2-3

cdr3_aa: CASSPVGQGLAAQYF
cdr3_nt: TGTGCCAGCTCACCAGTCGGACAGGGGCTCGCGGCCCAGTACTTC
d_call: TRBD1
v_call: TRBV18
clone_size: NA
j_call: TRBJ2-5

cdr3_aa: CASSLVGDDYGYTF
cdr3_nt: TGTGCCAGCAGCTTGGTAGGGGATGACTATGGCTACACCTTC
d_call: NA
v_call: TRBV5-6
clone_size: NA
j_call: TRBJ1-2

cdr3_aa: CASAGRGFTDTQYF
cdr3_nt: TGTGCCAGCGCTGGACGGGGGTTCACAGATACGCAGTATTTT
d_call: NA
v_call: TRBV7-2
clone_size: NA
j_call: TRBJ2-3

cdr3_aa: CASIRSGNTIYF
cdr3_nt: TGTGCCAGCATCCGCTCTGGAAACACCATATATTTT
d_call: NA
v_call: TRBV6-6
clone_size: once
j_call: TRBJ1-3

cdr3_aa: CASSLGTGTGHEQYF
cdr3_nt: TGCGCCAGCAGCTTAGGAACCGGGACAGGGCACGAGCAGTACTTC
d_call: TRBD1
v_call: TRBV5-1
clone_size: NA
j_call: TRBJ2-7

cdr3_aa: CASRKTPQGQPQHF
cdr3_nt: TGTGCCAGCAGAAAGACCCCGCAGGGACAGCCCCAGCATTTT
d_call: NA
v_call: TRBV6-1
clone_size: NA
j_call: TRBJ1-5

cdr3_aa: CASSRGLADTQYF
cdr3_nt: TGTGCCAGTAGTAGGGGCCTTGCAGATACGCAGTATTTT
d_call: NA
v_call: TRBV19
clone_size: NA
j_call: TRBJ2-3

cdr3_aa: CASSEEFRRVQPQHF
cdr3_nt: TGTGCCAGCAGTGAAGAGTTTAGGAGGGTCCAGCCCCAGCATTTT
d_call: NA
v_call: TRBV6-1
clone_size: NA
j_call: TRBJ1-5

cdr3_aa: CASSLASTSVSYEQYF
cdr3_nt: TGTGCCAGCAGCTTAGCGAGCACTAGCGTGTCCTACGAGCAGTACTTC
d_call: TRBD2
v_call: TRBV7-2
clone_size: NA
j_call: TRBJ2-7

cdr3_aa: CASSGRVAGELFF
cdr3_nt: TGTGCCAGCAGTGGGCGGGTGGCCGGGGAGCTGTTTTTT
d_call: NA
v_call: TRBV27
clone_size: medium-sized
j_call: TRBJ2-2

cdr3_aa: CAWRAPDWGGDEQYF
cdr3_nt: TGTGCCTGGAGGGCTCCGGACTGGGGAGGGGACGAGCAGTACTTC
d_call: TRBD2
v_call: TRBV30
clone_size: NA
j_call: TRBJ2-7

cdr3_aa: CASSQEGHEQYF
cdr3_nt: TGCGCCAGCAGCCAAGAAGGCCACGAGCAGTACTTC
d_call: NA
v_call: TRBV4-1
clone_size: few
j_call: TRBJ2-7

cdr3_aa: CASSSHERVMGADTQYF
cdr3_nt: TGTGCCAGCAGCAGCCATGAGCGGGTTATGGGGGCAGATACGCAGTATTTT
d_call: NA
v_call: TRBV2
clone_size: NA
j_call: TRBJ2-3

cdr3_aa: CASSQNDRGYEQYF
cdr3_nt: TGCGCCAGCAGCCAAAATGACAGGGGTTACGAGCAGTACTTC
d_call: TRBD1
v_call: TRBV4-3
clone_size: NA
j_call: TRBJ2-7

cdr3_aa: CASGLGNTIYF
cdr3_nt: TGTGCCAGCGGCCTTGGAAACACCATATATTTT
d_call: NA
v_call: TRBV6-1
clone_size: NA
j_call: TRBJ1-3

cdr3_aa: CASSPAGGVGVTGKLFF
cdr3_nt: TGTGCCAGTAGTCCCGCTGGGGGAGTGGGGGTCACAGGAAAACTGTTTTTT
d_call: NA
v_call: TRBV19
clone_size: NA
j_call: TRBJ1-4

cdr3_aa: CASSSNSLPSTDTQYF
cdr3_nt: TGCGCCAGCAGCTCGAATAGCCTACCAAGCACAGATACGCAGTATTTT
d_call: NA
v_call: TRBV5-1
clone_size: NA
j_call: TRBJ2-3

cdr3_aa: CASSQRAGVYNEQFF
cdr3_nt: TGTGCCAGCAGCCAAAGGGCGGGGGTCTACAATGAGCAGTTCTTC
d_call: TRBD2
v_call: TRBV5-6
clone_size: NA
j_call: TRBJ2-1

cdr3_aa: CASSPGAREATNEKLFF
cdr3_nt: TGTGCCAGCAGCCCGGGGGCCAGGGAAGCAACTAATGAAAAACTGTTTTTT
d_call: NA
v_call: TRBV7-8
clone_size: NA
j_call: TRBJ1-4

cdr3_aa: CAWEASRAGGYTF
cdr3_nt: TGTGCCTGGGAGGCCAGCCGAGCCGGGGGCTACACCTTC
d_call: NA
v_call: TRBV30
clone_size: medium-sized
j_call: TRBJ1-2

cdr3_aa: CASSLLADYEQYF
cdr3_nt: TGCGCCAGCAGCTTGCTGGCAGACTACGAGCAGTACTTC
d_call: NA
v_call: TRBV5-1
clone_size: NA
j_call: TRBJ2-7

cdr3_aa: CASRVVDEQYF
cdr3_nt: TGTGCCAGCAGGGTGGTTGACGAGCAGTACTTC
d_call: NA
v_call: TRBV5-8
clone_size: NA
j_call: TRBJ2-7

cdr3_aa: CASSDFGSNEQFF
cdr3_nt: TGTGCCAGCAGTGACTTCGGGAGCAATGAGCAGTTCTTC
d_call: NA
v_call: TRBV6-4
clone_size: NA
j_call: TRBJ2-1

cdr3_aa: CASRLTASVNYGYTF
cdr3_nt: TGTGCCAGCAGACTGACTGCCTCAGTAAACTATGGCTACACCTTC
d_call: NA
v_call: TRBV6-5
clone_size: NA
j_call: TRBJ1-2

cdr3_aa: CASSLATEYNEQFF
cdr3_nt: TGTGCCAGTAGCCTAGCAACGGAATACAATGAGCAGTTCTTC
d_call: NA
v_call: TRBV19
clone_size: few
j_call: TRBJ2-1

cdr3_aa: CAWSVPGLGGRTEAFF
cdr3_nt: TGTGCCTGGAGTGTACCTGGGTTGGGGGGTCGCACTGAAGCTTTCTTT
d_call: NA
v_call: TRBV30
clone_size: NA
j_call: TRBJ1-1